Below, one T cell receptor beta chain is given with its context. Its antigen is not identified. Measured with immunoSEQ multiplex PCR; TCRdb has only the in-frame clones, and not every one. Counted here are about 160,000 clones, about 86% occurring once; the ten biggest clones make up 5.7%. This sample was taken from a study of cytomegalovirus exposure and HLA in healthy donors. Study results and limitations: The listing of 150 or so TCR beta chains classed them as cytomegalovirus-associated. Rarity held for most TCR sequences, but there were some public TCRs that occurred in many donors. Cytomegalovirus status, reportedly, was diagnosed with high specificity and sensitivity by the classifier.

Trimming took off 7 bases at V and 2 bases at J, with 15 bases between the two ends. Per germline, CDR1 SGHTA and CDR2 FQGNSA. This CDR3 comprises 14 residues. The material sequenced was PBMCs. The receptor's source is a woman aged 30 to 39 in good health and CMV-seronegative. The chain carries TRBV7-2 and TRBJ2-7, with D tentatively TRBD2 (6 bases). The CDR3 region is CASTLGGRTYEQYF. In nucleotides, the CDR3 is TGTGCCAGCACCTTGGGGGGAAGAACCTACGAGCAGTACTTC.